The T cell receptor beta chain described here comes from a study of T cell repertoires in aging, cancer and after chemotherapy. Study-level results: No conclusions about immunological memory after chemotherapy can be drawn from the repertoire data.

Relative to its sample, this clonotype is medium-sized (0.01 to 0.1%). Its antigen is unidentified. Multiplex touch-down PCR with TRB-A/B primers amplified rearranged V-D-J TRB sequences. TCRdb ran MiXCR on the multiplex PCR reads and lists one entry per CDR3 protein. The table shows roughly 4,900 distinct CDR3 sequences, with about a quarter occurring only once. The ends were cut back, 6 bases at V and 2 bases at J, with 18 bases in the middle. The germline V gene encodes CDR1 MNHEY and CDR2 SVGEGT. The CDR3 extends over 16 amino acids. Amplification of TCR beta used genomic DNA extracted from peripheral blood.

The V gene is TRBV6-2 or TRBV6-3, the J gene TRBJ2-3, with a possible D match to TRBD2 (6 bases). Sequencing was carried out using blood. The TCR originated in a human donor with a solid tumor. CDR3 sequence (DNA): TGTGCCAGCAGGCCCACTAGCATCTATTACACAGATACGCAGTATTTT. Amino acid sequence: CASRPTSIYYTDTQYF.